This passage covers 18 T cell receptor beta chains from one sample sequenced in a study of blood T cell repertoires in COVID-19. TCRdb's table, derived via immunoSEQ multiplex PCR, lists solely in-frame clones and lacks some. In the table there are around 220,000 clones, 84% of which are singletons. The sample was peripheral blood. All receptors derive from a man aged 25-45 years with active or convalescent COVID-19.

A remark on this clone: The junction shows a germline mismatch at one end, possibly a read error. The rearrangement joins TRBV7-7 to TRBJ2-5; 10 bases align to TRBD1. Germline CDR1 reads SSHAT; CDR2 reads FNYEAQ (reference sequence). The CDR3 has 16 amino acids. CDR3 nucleotide sequence: TGTGCTAGCAGCTTAGAAGCGACAGGGGGCTGGGAGACCCAGTACTTC. Protein product: CASSLEATGGWETQYF.

The chain links TRBV18 to TRBJ1-5, with D tentatively TRBD1 (6 bases). The germline gives CDR1 KGHSH, CDR2 LQKENI. The V and J ends lost 2 bases and 6 bases respectively, with 8 bases between them. This CDR3 is 13 amino acids long. The CDR3 sequence is CASSPTGTQPQHF. The CDR3, as DNA: TGTGCCAGCTCACCAACAGGGACTCAGCCCCAGCATTTT. Complete variable domain (other parts from reference TRBV18 and TRBJ1-5): NAGVMQNPRHLVRRRGQEARLRCSPMKGHSHVYWYRQLPEEGLKFMVYLQKENIIDESGMPKERFSAEFPKEGPSILRIQQVVRGDSAAYFCASSPTGTQPQHFGDGTRLSIL.

The rearrangement uses TRBV3-1 (or the pseudogene TRBV3-2) and TRBJ2-1, with 13 bases aligning to TRBD2. V was clipped by 2 bases and J by 9 bases; unmatched bases: 4. CDR1 is LGHDT, CDR2 YNNKEL, per germline (reference sequence). The CDR3 is made up of 15 amino acids. The CDR3, as DNA: TGTGCCAGCAGCCAACGGACTAGCGGGGGTGGTGAGCAGTTCTTC. Its translation: CASSQRTSGGGEQFF.

The chain links TRBV7-8 to TRBJ2-1, with unresolved D. This CDR3 is built from 13 residues. Germline lookup yields CDR1 SGHVS and CDR2 FQNEAQ. V lost 3 bases to trimming and J lost 12 bases, with 15 bases between them. CDR3: CASSFDVTFGQFF. The CDR3 region has the DNA TGTGCCAGCAGCTTTGATGTGACTTTTGGGCAGTTCTTC.

V and J are TRBV7-2 and TRBJ2-7; D is possibly TRBD2 (5 bases). The length of the CDR3 is 12 residues. V was cut by 3 bases and J by 7 bases, with 10 bases left in between. Germline V lookup: CDR1 SGHTA, CDR2 FQGNSA. For the CDR3, the DNA is TGTGCCAGCAGCTTCGTCTCGGGGGAGCAGTACTTC. Amino acid sequence: CASSFVSGEQYF.

The rearrangement joins TRBV2 to TRBJ2-7, with TRBD1 matching 9 bases. The CDR3 is 12 amino acids. Trimming took 8 bases from V and 6 from J; bases not matched to a gene: 5. Germline assignment: CDR1 SNHLY and CDR2 FYNNEI. The CDR3 reads CASGRTGAEQYF. The CDR3 nucleotides read TGTGCCAGCGGCCGGACAGGGGCCGAGCAGTACTTC.

This chain connects TRBV2 to TRBJ1-2, with TRBD1 as a possible D gene (5 bases). There are 14 residues in the CDR3. V lost 2 bases, J lost 8 bases, and 15 bases lay in between. Germline lookup yields CDR1 SNHLY and CDR2 FYNNEI. Written as DNA, the CDR3 is TGTGCCAGCAGTGAACTACCCCGAAGGGGAGGCTACACCTTC. Translated: CASSELPRRGGYTF.

This chain connects TRBV7-9 to TRBJ1-5; perhaps TRBD1 as D (6 bases). The V and J ends lost 5 bases and 7 bases respectively, with 18 bases between them. This CDR3 contains 15 residues. Germline lookup yields CDR1 SEHNR and CDR2 FQNEAQ (reference sequence). This CDR3 is CASSASGAIRQPQHF. The CDR3 region has the DNA TGTGCCAGCAGCGCCTCAGGGGCGATTCGCCAGCCCCAGCATTTT.

CDR3 residues: CASSPGQKEYF. CDR3 coding DNA: TGTGCCAGCAGCCCGGGACAAAAGGAGTACTTC. The chain uses TRBV7-9 and TRBJ2-7, with D perhaps TRBD1 (6 bases). This CDR3 is 11 amino acids long. CDR1 and CDR2 from the germline V gene are SEHNR and FQNEAQ (reference sequence). Trimming removed 5 bases at V and 11 bases at J, with 13 bases between.

In its sample, this clone was seen once. V and J are TRBV4-1 and TRBJ1-6; TRBD1 matches at 10 bases. The CDR3 totals 16 residues. V shed 0 bases and J 13 bases; nucleotides not matched to a gene: 9. Germline CDR1 and CDR2: MGHRA and YSYEKL. The CDR3 nucleotides are TGCGCCAGCAGCCAAGAGAGGGGACAGGGGAGTGATCCCCTCCACTTT. As protein: CASSQERGQGSDPLHF.

This clone was observed a few times. The gene calls are TRBV2 and TRBJ2-1; TRBD2 is a possible D gene (6 bases). This CDR3 is built from 15 residues. Trimming left V 4 bases short and J 1 base short, with 11 bases between. Germline CDR1 reads SNHLY; CDR2 reads FYNNEI. CDR3 DNA sequence: TGTGCCAGCAGTGGGGTCGGGAGTTCCTACAATGAGCAGTTCTTC. It translates to CASSGVGSSYNEQFF.

The chain is built from TRBV4-2 and TRBJ2-5, with 11 nucleotides matching TRBD2. The CDR3 is made up of 18 amino acids. Germline trimming cut 0 bases from V and 2 bases from J; bases unmatched to any gene: 8. From germline, CDR1 is LGHNA and CDR2 YNFKEQ. The DNA of the CDR3 is TGTGCCAGCAGCCAAGATCATGTAGCGGGGGGGCCGCAAGAGACCCAGTACTTC. Residues: CASSQDHVAGGPQETQYF.

The V and J genes are TRBV27 and TRBJ2-1, with 13 bases lining up with TRBD2. Germline values: CDR1 MNHEY, CDR2 SMNVEV (reference sequence). The CDR3 is made up of 16 amino acids. The trim removed 2 bases at V and 6 bases at J, leaving 4 bases unmatched. The CDR3 coding sequence is TGTGCCAGCAGTTTAGCACTAGCGGGGGGGCCCAATGAGCAGTTCTTC. Protein product: CASSLALAGGPNEQFF.

With regard to this clone: The same CDR3 arises from other DNA sequences in this sample as well. The J gene is TRBJ2-7, the V gene TRBV7-2, with D maybe TRBD2 (5 bases). Trimming removed 1 base from V and 0 bases from J, with 7 bases in between. The germline V gene has CDR1 SGHTA and CDR2 FQGNSA. This CDR3 contains 14 residues. The CDR3 coding sequence is TGTGCCAGCAGCTTAGGCCGGGGCTCCTACGAGCAGTACTTC. It translates to CASSLGRGSYEQYF. Full variable domain (remainder filled in from reference TRBV7-2 and TRBJ2-7): GAGVSQSPSNKVTEKGKDVELRCDPISGHTALYWYRQSLGQGLEFLIYFQGNSAPDKSGLPSDRFSAERTGGSVSTLTIQRTQQEDSAVYLCASSLGRGSYEQYFGPGTRLTVT.

This clone has just a few counts. The genes are TRBV28 and TRBJ2-3; weak D call: TRBD2 (5 bases). The CDR3 totals 15 residues. Trimming cost V 3 bases and J 3 bases, with 13 bases left between them. The V gene's germline CDR1 is MDHEN and CDR2 SYDVKM. The CDR3: CASSLVASLTDTQYF. The CDR3 coding sequence is TGTGCCAGCAGTTTGGTGGCTAGCCTAACAGATACGCAGTATTTT.

The rearrangement links TRBV28 to TRBJ1-4; D gene unclear. The CDR3 is 15 residues long. Germline lookup yields CDR1 MDHEN and CDR2 SYDVKM. V lost 1 base to trimming and J lost 5 bases, with 11 bases between them. CDR3 sequence (DNA): TGTGCCAGCAGTTTATATACAGCCTCAAATGAAAAACTGTTTTTT. Translating gives CASSLYTASNEKLFF.

The J gene is TRBJ1-1, the V gene TRBV2; possibly TRBD1 for D (6 bases). The CDR3 contains 14 residues. CDR1 and CDR2 (germline): SNHLY, FYNNEI. Between the trimmed V and J ends, which lost 3 bases and 6 bases, there was a span of 14 bases. The CDR3 loop is CASSDMGARAEAFF. The CDR3 DNA is TGTGCCAGCAGTGATATGGGGGCCCGGGCTGAAGCTTTCTTT.

This chain uses TRBV15 with TRBJ2-2, with 7 bases identical to TRBD1. The CDR3 has 16 residues. With V trimmed by 9 bases and J by 4 bases, 14 bases remained unmatched. The germline V gene encodes CDR1 LNHNV and CDR2 YYDKDF (reference sequence). DNA for the CDR3: TGTGCCACTCCAATCATGACAGGGAAATTCACCGGGGAGCTGTTTTTT. Amino acids: CATPIMTGKFTGELFF.